Shown below are 6 T cell receptor beta chains from a single sample sequenced in a study of neurological immune-mediated disorders (dated by TCRdb to the late 2010s). The library came from 5' RACE. This sample was sequenced with an Illumina HiSeq 2500. The raw public data were reprocessed by TCRdb itself: fastp quality trimming at Q25, MiXCR clonotype calling, in-frame beta chains only. Records with the same CDR3 protein are collapsed into one entry carrying the most frequent genes and DNA. The sample contains about 10,000 distinct CDR3 sequences, roughly 20% of them found a single time. The ten largest clones capture 50% of the sample. Sequencing used CD8+ T cells from blood. The receptors derive from a woman in her sixties with HTLV-1-associated myelopathy (HAM/TSP).

This clonotype came up many times. This rearrangement joins TRBV20-1 to TRBJ2-7; 7 bases map to TRBD1. Looked up from germline, CDR1 is DFQATT and CDR2 is SNEGSKA (reference sequence). After removal of 4 bases from V and 5 bases from J, the junction contained 5 bases not matched to a gene. This CDR3 contains 12 residues. The CDR3 sequence: CSATGTVHEQYF. In nucleotides, the CDR3 is TGCAGTGCTACGGGGACAGTCCACGAGCAGTACTTC.

At least ten counts were recorded for this clonotype. At one of its ends the junction is not consistent with the germline gene, which may arise from a read error. The chain uses TRBV6-6 and TRBJ1-5, with 9 bases matching TRBD1. The CDR3 contains 14 residues. CDR1 and CDR2 from the germline V gene are MNHNY and SVGAGI (reference sequence). CDR3 amino acids: CASISGTGNPPQHF. In nucleotides, the CDR3 is TGTGCCAGCATTTCCGGGACAGGGAATCCGCCCCAGCATTTT.

This clonotype appeared a few times. The chain carries TRBV6-1 and TRBJ1-6, with 9 positions matching TRBD1. CDR3 length: 16 residues. With 5 bases clipped from V and 10 bases from J, the junction kept 12 bases outside the gene matches. Germline values: CDR1 MNHNS, CDR2 SASEGT. The CDR3, as DNA: TGTGCCAGCAGTAAACCGAACAGGGGGCAGGTATCACCCCTCCACTTT. Translating it yields CASSKPNRGQVSPLHF.

This clonotype was seen ten or more times. V and J are TRBV11-2 and TRBJ2-7; D tentatively reads TRBD1 or TRBD2 (6 bases each). V lost 2 bases, J lost 7 bases, and 18 bases lay in between. Germline-derived CDR1 and CDR2 are SGHAT and FQNNGV. The CDR3 consists of 15 residues. Here the CDR3 DNA reads TGTGCCAGCAGCTTAAGGGGAACGGGGGCGCGTGAGCAGTACTTC. This translates into CASSLRGTGAREQYF.

This clonotype showed up many times. The V call is TRBV5-1, the J call TRBJ1-1; 7 bases agree with TRBD1. The length of the CDR3 is 13 residues. CDR1 and CDR2 from the germline V gene are SGHRS and YFSETQ. Trimming at V came to 5 bases and at J to 4 bases, leaving 5 bases not matched to a gene. CDR3 loop: CASRAGGGTEAFF. DNA of the CDR3: TGCGCCAGCAGGGCAGGGGGAGGCACTGAAGCTTTCTTT.

This clonotype was seen ten or more times. V usage is TRBV6-6 and J usage is TRBJ2-7, with D possibly TRBD1 on 6 matching bases. V was shortened by 8 bases and J by 0 bases, with 8 bases between the two germline ends. The CDR3 length is 12 residues. In germline, CDR1 is MNHNY, CDR2 SVGAGI (reference sequence). The DNA of the CDR3 is TGTGCCAGCCCGGACAGCTCCTACGAGCAGTACTTC. It yields the protein CASPDSSYEQYF.